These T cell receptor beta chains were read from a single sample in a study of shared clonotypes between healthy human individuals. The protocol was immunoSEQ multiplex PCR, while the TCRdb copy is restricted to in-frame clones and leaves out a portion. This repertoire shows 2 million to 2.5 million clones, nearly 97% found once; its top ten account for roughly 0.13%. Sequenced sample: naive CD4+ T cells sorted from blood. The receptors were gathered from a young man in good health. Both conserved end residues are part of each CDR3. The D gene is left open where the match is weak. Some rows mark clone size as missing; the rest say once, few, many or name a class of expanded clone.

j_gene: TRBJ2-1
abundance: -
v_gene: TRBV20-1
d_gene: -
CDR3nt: TGCAGTGCTAGCCGCGGACTGGAGCAGTTCTTC
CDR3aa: CSASRGLEQFF

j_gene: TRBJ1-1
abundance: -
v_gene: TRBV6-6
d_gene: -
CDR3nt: TGTGCCAGCAGCCCGCAGGGGAACACTGAAGCTTTCTTT
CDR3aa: CASSPQGNTEAFF

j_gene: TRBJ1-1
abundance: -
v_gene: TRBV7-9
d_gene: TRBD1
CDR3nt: TGTGCCAGCAGCCCCGGGACAGGGTTCAAGACTGAAGCTTTCTTT
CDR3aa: CASSPGTGFKTEAFF

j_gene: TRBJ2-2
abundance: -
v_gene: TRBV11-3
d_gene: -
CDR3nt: TGTGCCAGCAGCTTAGATCCACGCGGGGAGCTGTTTTTT
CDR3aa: CASSLDPRGELFF

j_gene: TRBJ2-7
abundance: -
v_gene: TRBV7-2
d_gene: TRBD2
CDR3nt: TGTGCCAGCAGCTTAGGAGCGGGAGTCAGGGAGCAGTACTTC
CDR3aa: CASSLGAGVREQYF

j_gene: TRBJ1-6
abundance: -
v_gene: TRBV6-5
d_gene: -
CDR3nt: TGTGCCAGCAGTTTAGGTAGCTCCTATAATTCACCCCTCCACTTT
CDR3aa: CASSLGSSYNSPLHF

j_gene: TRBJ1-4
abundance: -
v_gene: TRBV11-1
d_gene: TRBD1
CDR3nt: TGTGCCAGCAGCAGATACGGGACAGGGGAACAAAAACTGTTTTTT
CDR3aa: CASSRYGTGEQKLFF

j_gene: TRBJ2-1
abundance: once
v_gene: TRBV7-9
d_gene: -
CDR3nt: TGTGCCAGCAGCTTAGTTCGGGCCCAAGGCGATGAGCAGTTCTTC
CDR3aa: CASSLVRAQGDEQFF

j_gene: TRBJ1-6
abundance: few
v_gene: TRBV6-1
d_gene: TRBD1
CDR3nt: TGTGCCAGCAGTGTCGGGACAGGGGGCTCACCCCTCCACTTT
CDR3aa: CASSVGTGGSPLHF

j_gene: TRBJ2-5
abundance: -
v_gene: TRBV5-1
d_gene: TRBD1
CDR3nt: TGCGCCAGCAGCTTGGGAATTGGACAGGTCGGGGAGACCCAGTACTTC
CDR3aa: CASSLGIGQVGETQYF

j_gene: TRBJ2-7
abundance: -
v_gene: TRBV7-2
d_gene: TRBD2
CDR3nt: TGTGCCAGCAGCTCCAGTCCTAGCGGGAGGGTCGAGCAGTACTTC
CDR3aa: CASSSSPSGRVEQYF

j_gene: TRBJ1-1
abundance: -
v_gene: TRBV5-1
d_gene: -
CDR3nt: TGCGCCAGCAGCTTGTTACAGACAAACACTGAAGCTTTCTTT
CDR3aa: CASSLLQTNTEAFF

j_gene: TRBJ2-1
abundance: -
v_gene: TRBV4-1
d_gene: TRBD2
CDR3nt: TGCGCCAGCAGCCAAGATGGGAAGCGGGGGGCCCTAGGGGGCAATGAGCAGTTCTTC
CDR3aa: CASSQDGKRGALGGNEQFF

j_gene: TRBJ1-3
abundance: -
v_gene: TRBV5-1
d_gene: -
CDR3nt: TGCGCCAGCAGCTTTGGGGGCTCTGGAAACACCATATATTTT
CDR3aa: CASSFGGSGNTIYF

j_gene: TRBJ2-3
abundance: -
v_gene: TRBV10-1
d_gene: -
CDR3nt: TGCGCCAGCAGTGGCCCTAGCACAGATACGCAGTATTTT
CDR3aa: CASSGPSTDTQYF